The 24 T cell receptor beta chains below all came from one sample that was sequenced in a study of cytomegalovirus exposure and HLA in healthy donors (dated by TCRdb to about 2017). Libraries were prepared through the immunoSEQ multiplex PCR assay. For the multiplex PCR, a mixture combining 60 forward primers for TCR Vbeta segments and 13 reverse primers for TCR Jbeta segments was used. The immuneACCESS repertoire file appears here via TCRdb, limited to in-frame rearrangements. These files lack a portion of the clones; in checked studies, under half of the deficit traces to unresolved V genes, and the cause of the others is not known. This sample gives 200,000 to 250,000 clones in total; almost 80% of them show up just once. The ten largest clones capture 3.5% to 4% of the sample. The sequenced sample was PBMCs. These receptors all stem from a male donor in good health and CMV-seronegative.

This clone came up once. The gene calls are TRBV11-2 and TRBJ2-2; 7 bases fit TRBD2. The CDR3 has 16 amino acids. V trimming: 1 base; J trimming: 2 bases; junction bases outside the gene matches: 4. CDR1 and CDR2 from the germline V gene are SGHAT and FQNNGV. The CDR3 DNA follows: TGTGCCAGCAGCTTAGGAAGCGGGATTAACACCGGGGAGCTGTTTTTT. Translated: CASSLGSGINTGELFF.

The chain employs TRBV7-7 and TRBJ2-7; 7 bases match TRBD2. Unmatched junction bases numbered 4, after V lost 0 bases and J lost 2 bases. The CDR3 consists of 15 residues. In germline, CDR1 is SSHAT, CDR2 FNYEAQ (reference sequence). The CDR3 is CASSLAAGVTYEQYF. The CDR3 DNA reads TGTGCCAGCAGCTTAGCGGCGGGAGTTACCTACGAGCAGTACTTC. The variable domain in full, with the rest retrieved from reference TRBV7-7 and TRBJ2-7, is GAGVSQSPRYKVTKRGQDVTLRCDPISSHATLYWYQQALGQGPEFLTYFNYEAQPDKSGLPSDRFSAERPEGSISTLTIQRTEQRDSAMYRCASSLAAGVTYEQYFGPGTRLTVT.

The chain employs TRBV19 and TRBJ2-7, with unresolved D. Looked up from germline, CDR1 is LNHDA and CDR2 is SQIVND (reference sequence). Trimming cost V 1 base and J 1 base, with 8 bases left between them. The CDR3 is 14 amino acids. DNA for the CDR3: TGTGCCAGTAGTATAGCTGCAGGTTCCTACGAGCAGTACTTC. Translating it yields CASSIAAGSYEQYF. Using reference TRBV19 and TRBJ2-7 for the parts outside the CDR3, the full variable domain is DGGITQSPKYLFRKEGQNVTLSCEQNLNHDAMYWYRQDPGQGLRLIYYSQIVNDFQKGDIAEGYSVSREKKESFPLTVTSAQKNPTAFYLCASSIAAGSYEQYFGPGTRLTVT.

In DNA, the CDR3 is TGTGCCAGTAGTATCAGGACAGGGCTACCCTACGAGCAGTACTTC. This translates into CASSIRTGLPYEQYF. This sequence joins TRBV19 and TRBJ2-7, with 8 bases lining up with TRBD1. Germline assignment: CDR1 LNHDA and CDR2 SQIVND (reference sequence). CDR3 size: 15 residues. Trimming removed 3 bases from V and 2 bases from J; junction bases left unmatched: 6.

The chain carries TRBV27 and TRBJ2-7, with TRBD2 identical over 11 bases. The V and J ends lost 5 bases and 3 bases, in that order; junction bases with no gene match: 6. Germline CDR1 MNHEY, CDR2 SMNVEV (reference sequence). The CDR3 has 15 amino acids. The CDR3: CASSGIGTSGYEQYF. The DNA for the CDR3 is TGTGCCAGCAGTGGGATAGGGACTAGCGGCTACGAGCAGTACTTC.

This rearrangement joins TRBV4-2 to TRBJ1-2, with 8 bases matching TRBD1. From germline, CDR1 is LGHNA and CDR2 YNFKEQ. V lost 0 bases to trimming and J lost 5 bases; unmatched junction nucleotides: 11. This CDR3 comprises 17 residues. CDR3 sequence reads: CASSQDPGNRGLYGYTF. The CDR3 DNA is TGTGCCAGCAGCCAAGATCCTGGGAACAGGGGGTTGTATGGCTACACCTTC.

The J gene is TRBJ2-3, the V gene TRBV9, with 8 bases lining up with TRBD2. CDR1 SGDLS and CDR2 YYNGEE come from the germline V gene. This CDR3 region has 17 residues. V lost 0 bases to trimming and J lost 0 bases; unmatched junction nucleotides: 6. CDR3 residues: CASSVAGGGQSTDTQYF. The CDR3 DNA is TGTGCCAGCAGCGTAGCGGGAGGGGGGCAGAGCACAGATACGCAGTATTTT.

The rearrangement links TRBV19 to TRBJ2-5, with 11 bases fitting TRBD2. The junction had 8 bases not matched to a gene; V was cut back by 6 bases and J by 5 bases. Looked up from germline, CDR1 is LNHDA and CDR2 is SQIVND (reference sequence). CDR3 length: 15 residues. CDR3 nucleotide sequence: TGTGCCAGTAGCCCCGGTCTAGCGGGAGGCGAGACCCAGTACTTC. The encoded protein is CASSPGLAGGETQYF.

In the case of this clone: At the DNA level, this CDR3 is encoded by other sequences in the same sample as well. V gene TRBV6-4 combines with J gene TRBJ2-1; TRBD2 matches 14 bases. CDR1 is MRHNA and CDR2 is SNTAGT in the germline V gene. V lost 6 bases, J lost 8 bases, and 3 bases stayed unmatched. This CDR3 spans 14 amino acids. This chain's CDR3 is CASSEGLAGDEQFF. The CDR3 bases are TGTGCCAGCAGCGAGGGACTAGCGGGAGATGAGCAGTTCTTC.

The chain has TRBV9 and TRBJ2-3; TRBD1 aligns across 10 bases. The V and J ends lost 3 bases and 7 bases, in that order; junction bases with no gene match: 5. This CDR3 contains 14 residues. Germline CDR1 is SGDLS and CDR2 is YYNGEE. The CDR3, as DNA: TGTGCCAGCAGCGCGGACAGGGGGAGATATACGCAGTATTTT. Translation gives CASSADRGRYTQYF.

V usage is TRBV27 and J usage is TRBJ2-7; 9 bases agree with TRBD2. Germline CDR1 is MNHEY and CDR2 is SMNVEV (reference sequence). The CDR3 consists of 16 residues. V lost 4 bases and J lost 2; bases outside the gene matches: 9. DNA of the CDR3: TGTGCCAGCAGTTCCTTAACTAGCGGGCGAACCTACGAGCAGTACTTC. Translating gives CASSSLTSGRTYEQYF.

The chain uses TRBV19 and TRBJ2-7; possible D gene TRBD1, 5 bases. CDR1 is LNHDA and CDR2 is SQIVND in the germline V gene (reference sequence). The CDR3 length is 13 residues. V was cut by 3 bases and J by 3 bases, with 9 bases left in between. CDR3 loop: CASSMGRFYEQYF. The CDR3, as DNA: TGTGCCAGTAGTATGGGGCGGTTCTACGAGCAGTACTTC.

The chain carries TRBV28 and TRBJ1-5; the D gene is possibly TRBD1 (6 bases). The CDR3 totals 15 residues. Trimming cost V 4 bases and J 0 bases, with 10 bases left between them. Germline assignment: CDR1 MDHEN and CDR2 SYDVKM. The CDR3 region is CASSSPTGSNQPQHF. The DNA for the CDR3 is TGTGCCAGCAGTTCCCCGACAGGTAGCAATCAGCCCCAGCATTTT. Filled out from reference TRBV28 and TRBJ1-5, the complete variable domain reads DVKVTQSSRYLVKRTGEKVFLECVQDMDHENMFWYRQDPGLGLRLIYFSYDVKMKEKGDIPEGYSVSREKKERFSLILESASTNQTSMYLCASSSPTGSNQPQHFGDGTRLSIL.

The genes are TRBV28 and TRBJ2-2; no firm D call. The length of the CDR3 is 11 residues. Trimming took 2 bases from V and 7 from J, leaving 2 bases between them. CDR1 and CDR2 (germline): MDHEN, SYDVKM. CDR3 residues: CASSLRGELFF. CDR3 sequence (DNA): TGTGCCAGCAGTTTACGCGGGGAGCTGTTTTTT.

With respect to this clone: The same CDR3 can be traced to other DNA sequences in this sample. V and J are TRBV5-1 and TRBJ2-2, with 8 bases fitting TRBD2. With 3 bases clipped from V and 7 bases from J, the junction kept 23 bases outside the gene matches. CDR1 and CDR2 from the germline V gene are SGHRS and YFSETQ. The CDR3 is made up of 20 amino acids. The CDR3, as DNA: TGCGCCAGCAGCTACGACGCTGTAGAGCGGGAGTTCATGCGGGGCGGGGAGCTGTTTTTT. Residues: CASSYDAVEREFMRGGELFF.

The chain uses TRBV9 and TRBJ2-3, with D possibly TRBD2 on 5 matching bases. Trimming pared 0 bases from V and 0 bases from J, leaving 20 bases between. Per germline, CDR1 SGDLS and CDR2 YYNGEE. The CDR3 totals 19 residues. The CDR3 DNA sequence: TGTGCCAGCAGCGTAGAGGTTGGCGGGCACCCCACGAGCACAGATACGCAGTATTTT. Translation: CASSVEVGGHPTSTDTQYF.

The chain carries TRBV7-8 and TRBJ2-1, with TRBD1 as a possible D gene (6 bases). Germline V gene sequence: CDR1 SGHVS, CDR2 FQNEAQ. CDR3 length equals 19 residues. Trimming stripped 3 bases from V and 7 bases from J, with 28 bases between. The CDR3 nucleotides read TGTGCCAGCAGCTTCAGAACCCGGGACCTAGTTTCTCAGGGGAATGAGCAGTTCTTC. It encodes CASSFRTRDLVSQGNEQFF.

The table lists this clone with a count of one. V gene TRBV10-3 combines with J gene TRBJ2-7; possible D gene TRBD2, 5 bases. Per germline, CDR1 ENHRY and CDR2 SYGVKD. V was clipped by 3 bases and J by 6 bases, with 18 bases between them. This CDR3 comprises 15 residues. The CDR3 DNA reads TGTGCCATCAGTGATCTCCTTTATTCACGGGGCGAGCAGTACTTC. It specifies CAISDLLYSRGEQYF.

This clone has only one observation. The chain couples TRBV11-2 to TRBJ2-1; 11 bases are a match to TRBD2. The CDR3 runs 16 residues. Trimming removed 5 bases from V and 4 bases from J; junction bases left unmatched: 7. The germline CDR1 and CDR2 sequences are SGHAT and FQNNGV. The chain's CDR3 is CASSPVGLADYNEQFF. Here the CDR3 DNA reads TGTGCCAGCAGCCCAGTGGGACTAGCGGATTACAATGAGCAGTTCTTC.

This rearrangement joins TRBV4-2 to TRBJ1-5; 7 positions match TRBD1. This CDR3 spans 17 amino acids. V shed 4 bases, J shed 2 bases, and the junction held 11 bases outside the gene matches. CDR1 and CDR2 (germline): LGHNA, YNFKEQ. For the CDR3, the DNA is TGTGCCAGCAGCCCAAACGTGAACAGGGGCGGCAATCAGCCCCAGCATTTT. Its protein product is CASSPNVNRGGNQPQHF.

The gene calls are TRBV7-6 and TRBJ2-5, with D possibly matching TRBD2 (5 bases). CDR1 and CDR2 (germline): SGHVS, FNYEAQ. Trimming stripped 11 bases from V and 2 bases from J, with 12 bases between. The CDR3 runs 12 residues. The CDR3 DNA sequence: TGTGCCGTCGGGATCTTACAAGAGACCCAGTACTTC. This gives the protein CAVGILQETQYF.

As regards this clone: Other DNA sequences from this sample encode an identical CDR3 as well. The DNA for the CDR3 is TGTGCCACCAGCAGGGGGGGGAGCTCCTACGAGCAGTACTTC. The encoded protein is CATSRGGSSYEQYF. V gene TRBV15 combines with J gene TRBJ2-7, with 7 bases lining up with TRBD2. Per germline, CDR1 LNHNV and CDR2 YYDKDF (reference sequence). CDR3 length: 14 residues. V dropped 3 bases and J dropped 0; count of bases not matched to a gene: 2.

The chain combines TRBV28 with TRBJ2-7; possibly TRBD1 for D (5 bases). The germline gives CDR1 MDHEN, CDR2 SYDVKM. The CDR3 has 15 amino acids. V was clipped by 5 bases and J by 0 bases, with 14 bases between them. CDR3 residues: CASSAADSSSYEQYF. For the CDR3, the DNA is TGTGCCAGCAGTGCTGCAGACAGCAGCTCCTACGAGCAGTACTTC.

The CDR3 here is CASSLGRANTGELFF. CDR3 DNA: TGCGCCAGCAGCTTGGGGAGGGCGAACACCGGGGAGCTGTTTTTT. V gene TRBV5-1 combines with J gene TRBJ2-2, with D maybe TRBD2 (6 bases). CDR1 is SGHRS and CDR2 is YFSETQ in the germline V gene. Deletions cut 0 bases from V and 0 bases from J, with 6 bases between. The CDR3 contains 15 residues.